The subject of this entry is one TCR beta chain. The data derive from a study of blood T cell repertoires in COVID-19. Sequencing was performed with immunoSEQ multiplex PCR; in TCRdb, only in-frame clones are kept and a portion is missing. The data show about 350,000 clones, with 85% to 90% seen just once and 0.85% to 1.3% held by the top ten. CDR1 and CDR2 (germline): PRHDT, FYEKMQ (reference sequence). The CDR3 spans 16 residues. V shed 5 bases and J 3 bases; nucleotides not matched to a gene: 10. The chain carries TRBV13 and TRBJ1-5, with 7 bases identical to TRBD1. The TCR sequence derives from a woman in her 30s who had been exposed to COVID-19. The sequencing sample was made of PBMCs or T cells enriched from blood (not recorded which). The CDR3 reads CASSHRQGVYNQPQHF. The CDR3 DNA reads as TGTGCCAGCAGCCATCGACAGGGCGTTTACAATCAGCCCCAGCATTTT.